The present TCR beta chain was sequenced within a study of blood T cells in healthy people across ages. Looked up from germline, CDR1 is DFQATT and CDR2 is SNEGSKA (reference sequence). The CDR3 covers 13 residues. With 4 bases removed from V and 4 bases from J, the gap between germline ends came to 13 bases. Donor samples were obtained from healthy Caucasian individuals from Russia, aged about 6 to 95. In its sample, this clonotype was seen a few times. Antigen specificity is unknown. Study findings and constraints: Unsorted PBMC input precluded a conclusive naive versus antigen-experienced comparison. Per million T cells, TCR beta diversity dropped about linearly as age rose. Naive CD4+ cells and diversity were both higher in long-lived donors than in aged donors.

Sample-barcoded 5' priming and a J-beta primer mix drove a second PCR of about 6 to 12 cycles. In TCRdb, the 5' RACE reads were re-called with MiXCR into one record per CDR3 protein. The sample lists hundreds of thousands of distinct CDR3 sequences, 56% occurring once. The chain combines TRBV20-1 with TRBJ1-1; D gene unclear. The sequence came from a man aged 40-49 years in good health. Material: blood. CDR3 sequence reads: CSANMGPGTEAFF. The CDR3 DNA reads as TGCAGTGCTAATATGGGCCCGGGCACTGAAGCTTTCTTT.